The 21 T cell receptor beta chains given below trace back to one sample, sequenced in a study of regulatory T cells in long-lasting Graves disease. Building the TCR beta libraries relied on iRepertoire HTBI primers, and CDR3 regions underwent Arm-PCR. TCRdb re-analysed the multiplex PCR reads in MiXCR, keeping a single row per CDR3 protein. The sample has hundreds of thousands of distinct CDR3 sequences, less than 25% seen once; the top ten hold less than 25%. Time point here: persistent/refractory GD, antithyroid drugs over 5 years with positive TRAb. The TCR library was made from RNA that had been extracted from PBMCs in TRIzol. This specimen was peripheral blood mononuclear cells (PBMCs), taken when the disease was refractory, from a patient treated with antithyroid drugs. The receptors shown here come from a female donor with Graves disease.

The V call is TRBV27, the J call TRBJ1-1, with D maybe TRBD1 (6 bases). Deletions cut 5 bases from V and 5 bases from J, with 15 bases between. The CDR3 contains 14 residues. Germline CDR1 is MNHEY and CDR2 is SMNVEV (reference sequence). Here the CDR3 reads CASSPLQGRTEAFF. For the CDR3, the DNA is TGTGCCAGCAGTCCCCTCCAGGGGAGGACTGAAGCTTTCTTT.

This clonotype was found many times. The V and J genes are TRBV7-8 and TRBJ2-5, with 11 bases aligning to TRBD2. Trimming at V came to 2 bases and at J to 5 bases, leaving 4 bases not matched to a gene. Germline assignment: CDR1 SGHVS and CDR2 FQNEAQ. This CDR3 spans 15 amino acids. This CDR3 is CASSLTSGRGETQYF. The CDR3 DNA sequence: TGTGCCAGCAGCTTAACTAGCGGGAGAGGGGAGACCCAGTACTTC.

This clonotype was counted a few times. CDR3 sequence: CASSSTGPGGAFF. The CDR3 DNA follows: TGTGCCAGCAGTTCAACAGGGCCGGGGGGAGCTTTCTTT. The chain carries TRBV27 and TRBJ1-1; weak D call: TRBD1 (6 bases). Germline V gene lookup returns CDR1 MNHEY and CDR2 SMNVEV (reference sequence). The V end was cut by 4 bases, the J end by 10 bases, with 16 bases between. The CDR3 runs to 13 residues.

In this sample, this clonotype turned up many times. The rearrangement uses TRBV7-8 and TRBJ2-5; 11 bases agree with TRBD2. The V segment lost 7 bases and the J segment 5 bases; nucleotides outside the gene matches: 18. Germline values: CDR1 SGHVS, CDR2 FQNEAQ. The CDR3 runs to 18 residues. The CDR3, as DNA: TGTGCCAGCATCCCAGGGGTGGGCTTAGCGGGAGGGCTTGAGACCCAGTACTTC. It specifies CASIPGVGLAGGLETQYF. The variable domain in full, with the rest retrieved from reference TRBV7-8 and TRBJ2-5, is GAGVSQSPRYKVAKRGQDVALRCDPISGHVSLFWYQQALGQGPEFLTYFQNEAQLDKSGLPSDRFFAERPEGSVSTLKIQRTQQEDSAVYLCASIPGVGLAGGLETQYFGPGTRLLVL.

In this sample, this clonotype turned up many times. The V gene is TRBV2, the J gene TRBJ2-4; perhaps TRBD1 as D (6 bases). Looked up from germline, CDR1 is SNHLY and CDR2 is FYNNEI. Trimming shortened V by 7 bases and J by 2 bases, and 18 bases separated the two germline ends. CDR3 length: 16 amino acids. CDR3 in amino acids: CASNPDAGASKNIQYF. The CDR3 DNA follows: TGTGCCAGCAATCCCGATGCAGGGGCGTCCAAAAACATTCAGTACTTC.

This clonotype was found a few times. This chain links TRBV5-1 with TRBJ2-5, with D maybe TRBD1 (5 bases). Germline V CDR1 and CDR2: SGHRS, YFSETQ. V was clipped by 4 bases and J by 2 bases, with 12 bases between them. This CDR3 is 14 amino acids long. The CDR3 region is CASSQLTAQETQYF. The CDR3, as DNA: TGCGCCAGCAGCCAATTGACAGCTCAAGAGACCCAGTACTTC.

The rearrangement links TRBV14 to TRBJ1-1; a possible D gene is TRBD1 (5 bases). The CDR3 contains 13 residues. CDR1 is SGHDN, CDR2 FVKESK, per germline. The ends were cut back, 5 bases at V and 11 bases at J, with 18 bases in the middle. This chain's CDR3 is CASSNLPGRGAFF. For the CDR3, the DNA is TGTGCCAGCAGCAATCTACCGGGGAGGGGCGCTTTCTTT.

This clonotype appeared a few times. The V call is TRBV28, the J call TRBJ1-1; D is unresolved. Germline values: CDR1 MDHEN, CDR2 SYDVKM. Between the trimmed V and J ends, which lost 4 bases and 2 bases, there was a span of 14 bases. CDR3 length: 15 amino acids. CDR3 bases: TGTGCCAGCAGTTCCATCCCTGTGGTAAACACTGAAGCTTTCTTT. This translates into CASSSIPVVNTEAFF.

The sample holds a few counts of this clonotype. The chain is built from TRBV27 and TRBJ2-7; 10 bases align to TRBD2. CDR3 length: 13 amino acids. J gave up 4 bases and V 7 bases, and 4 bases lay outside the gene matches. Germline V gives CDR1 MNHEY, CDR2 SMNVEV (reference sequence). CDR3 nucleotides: TGTGCCAGCAAGCGGGAGGGCCGGTACGAGCAGTACTTC. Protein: CASKREGRYEQYF.

The CDR3 region has the DNA TGTGCCACCAGCAGTGAGAGCCCATATAGCTCCTACGAGCAGTACTTC. Translated: CATSSESPYSSYEQYF. V and J are TRBV15 and TRBJ2-7; D is ambiguous. This CDR3 region has 16 residues. Germline lookup yields CDR1 LNHNV and CDR2 YYDKDF (reference sequence). V gave up 3 bases and J gave up 0 bases, with 15 bases separating them.

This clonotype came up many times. CDR3 bases: TGTGCCAGCAGTCTAAAGGGGGGGAGCAATCAGCCCCAGCATTTT. As protein: CASSLKGGSNQPQHF. The gene calls are TRBV12-3 or TRBV12-4 and TRBJ1-5; a weak D match, TRBD1 (6 bases). The CDR3 covers 15 residues. V was shortened by 5 bases and J by 1 base, with 12 bases between the two germline ends.

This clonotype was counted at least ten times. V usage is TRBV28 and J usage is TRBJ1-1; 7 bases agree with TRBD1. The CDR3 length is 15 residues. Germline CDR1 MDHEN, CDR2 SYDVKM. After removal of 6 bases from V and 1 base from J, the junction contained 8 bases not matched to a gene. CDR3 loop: CASRGEQGRNTEAFF. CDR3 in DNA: TGTGCCAGCAGAGGCGAACAGGGGAGGAACACTGAAGCTTTCTTT.

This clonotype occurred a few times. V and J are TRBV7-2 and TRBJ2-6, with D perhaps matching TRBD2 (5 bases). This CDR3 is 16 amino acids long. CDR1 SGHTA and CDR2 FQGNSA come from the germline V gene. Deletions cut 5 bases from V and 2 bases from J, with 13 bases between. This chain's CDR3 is CASSQLAGAGANVLTF. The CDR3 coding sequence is TGTGCCAGCAGCCAACTTGCCGGGGCTGGGGCCAACGTCCTGACTTTC.

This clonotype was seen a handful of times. The CDR3 sequence is CASSQGLAGGRLTGELFF. Here the CDR3 DNA reads TGTGCCAGCAGCCAGGGACTAGCGGGAGGGCGGTTGACCGGGGAGCTGTTTTTT. V and J are TRBV11-2 and TRBJ2-2, with 16 bases identical to TRBD2. Trimming removed 5 bases from V and 5 bases from J; junction bases left unmatched: 8. The CDR3 covers 18 residues. Germline lookup yields CDR1 SGHAT and CDR2 FQNNGV.

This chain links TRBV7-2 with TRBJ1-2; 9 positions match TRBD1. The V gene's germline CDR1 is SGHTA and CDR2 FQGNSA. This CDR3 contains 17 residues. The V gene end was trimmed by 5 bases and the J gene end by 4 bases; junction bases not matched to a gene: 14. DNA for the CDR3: TGTGCCAGCAGCCCCAGGGAGGGGACAGGGTATAGCTATGGCTACACCTTC. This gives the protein CASSPREGTGYSYGYTF.

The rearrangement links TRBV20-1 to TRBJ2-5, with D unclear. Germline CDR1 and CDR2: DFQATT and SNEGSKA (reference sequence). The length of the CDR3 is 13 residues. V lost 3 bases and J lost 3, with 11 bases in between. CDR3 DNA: TGCAGTGCTAGCCCGGGTGCCGAAGAGACCCAGTACTTC. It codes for CSASPGAEETQYF.

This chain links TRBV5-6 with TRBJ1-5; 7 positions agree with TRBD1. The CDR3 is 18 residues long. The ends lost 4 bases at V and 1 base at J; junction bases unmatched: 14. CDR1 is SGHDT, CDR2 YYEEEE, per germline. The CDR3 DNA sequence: TGTGCCAGCAGCCCGGAGGAGGACAGGAGACCGAGCAATCAGCCCCAGCATTTT. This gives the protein CASSPEEDRRPSNQPQHF.

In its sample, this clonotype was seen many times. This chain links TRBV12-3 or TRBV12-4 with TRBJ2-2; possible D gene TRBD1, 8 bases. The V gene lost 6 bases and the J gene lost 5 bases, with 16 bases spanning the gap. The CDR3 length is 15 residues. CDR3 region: CASSLGQGGTGELFF. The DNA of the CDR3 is TGTGCCAGCAGCCTTGGACAGGGAGGGACCGGGGAGCTGTTTTTT.

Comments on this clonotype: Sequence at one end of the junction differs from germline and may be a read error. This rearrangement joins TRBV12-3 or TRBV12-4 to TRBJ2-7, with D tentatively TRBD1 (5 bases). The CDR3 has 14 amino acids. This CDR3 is CACSLGAGAYEQYF. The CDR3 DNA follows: TGTGCCTGCAGTTTAGGGGCCGGAGCCTACGAGCAGTACTTC.

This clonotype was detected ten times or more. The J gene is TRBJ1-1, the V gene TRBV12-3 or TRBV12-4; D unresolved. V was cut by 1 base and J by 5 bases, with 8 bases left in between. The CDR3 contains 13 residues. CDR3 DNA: TGTGCCAGCAGTTTAGGGCATGGAACTGAAGCTTTCTTT. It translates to CASSLGHGTEAFF.

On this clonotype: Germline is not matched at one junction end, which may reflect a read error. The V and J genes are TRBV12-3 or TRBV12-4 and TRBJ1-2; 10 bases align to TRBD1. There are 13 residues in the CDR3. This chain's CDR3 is CANSSDRGYGYTF. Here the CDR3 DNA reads TGTGCCAACAGTTCGGACAGGGGGTATGGCTACACCTTC.